This T cell receptor (beta chain) was recorded in a study of PD-1 blockade in classical Hodgkin lymphoma. All patients relapsed after autologous stem cell transplantation, and brentuximab vedotin exposure varied. The length of the CDR3 is 12 residues. V lost 2 bases to trimming and J lost 4 bases, with 3 bases between them. CDR1 is KGHSH and CDR2 is LQKENI in the germline V gene. The assay was immunoSEQ multiplex PCR, and TCRdb's table has in-frame clones only and misses some. This repertoire shows 40,000 to 60,000 clones, around 73% found once; its top ten account for approximately 16%. Material: peripheral blood mononuclear cells (PBMCs), obtained before the second cycle of nivolumab. The rearrangement joins TRBV18 to TRBJ2-1, with D hard to call. This TCR was recovered from a human donor with classical Hodgkin lymphoma. In DNA form, the CDR3 reads TGTGCCAGCTCACCAGAATACAATGAGCAGTTCTTC. Translated: CASSPEYNEQFF.